The 25 T cell receptor beta chains below come from one sample, sequenced in a study of blood T cell repertoires in COVID-19. Clones were read by immunoSEQ multiplex PCR, and TCRdb kept only the in-frame ones, dropping some. The sample includes a few hundred thousand clones, roughly 91% of them seen just once. Sequenced sample: PBMCs or T cells enriched from blood (not recorded which). Receptors were obtained from a man in his forties or fifties who had recovered from COVID-19.

This chain uses TRBV2 with TRBJ2-5; D unclear. The CDR3 is 12 residues long. The V and J ends lost 5 bases and 4 bases respectively, with 8 bases between them. CDR1 is SNHLY, CDR2 FYNNEI, per germline. The CDR3 reads CASSSRRETQYF. The CDR3 nucleotides are TGTGCCAGCAGTTCGAGGAGAGAGACCCAGTACTTC.

The V and J genes are TRBV5-4 and TRBJ2-2; the match to TRBD2 covers 15 bases. V dropped 5 bases and J dropped 7; count of bases not matched to a gene: 9. Germline CDR1 SGHNT, CDR2 YYREEE (reference sequence). This CDR3 comprises 17 residues. CDR3 sequence reads: CASRGGLAGGPNGELFF. The CDR3 region has the DNA TGTGCCAGCAGGGGTGGACTAGCGGGGGGGCCGAACGGGGAGCTGTTTTTT.

J is TRBJ1-1 and V is TRBV12-3 or TRBV12-4; 11 bases align to TRBD1. J lost 4 bases, V lost 7 bases, and 2 bases had no gene match. The CDR3 loop spans 13 amino acids. CDR3 coding DNA: TGTGCCAGCACGGACAGGGGGCTCACTGAAGCTTTCTTT. The encoded protein is CASTDRGLTEAFF.

DNA for the CDR3: TGTGCCAGCAGCCGGGGACAGGGGGCCTATAATTCACCCCTCCACTTT. This translates into CASSRGQGAYNSPLHF. The chain uses TRBV7-2 and TRBJ1-6, with TRBD1 identical over 11 bases. The CDR3 sequence is 16 residues long. After removal of 5 bases from V and 2 bases from J, the junction contained 2 bases not matched to a gene. The germline V gene has CDR1 SGHTA and CDR2 FQGNSA.

The J gene is TRBJ2-1, the V gene TRBV4-2; 14 bases align to TRBD2. CDR1 and CDR2 from the germline V gene are LGHNA and YNFKEQ. The CDR3 has 18 amino acids. V shed 4 bases and J 3 bases; nucleotides not matched to a gene: 8. Here the CDR3 reads CASSPSGTSGSLYNEQFF. The DNA for the CDR3 is TGTGCCAGCAGCCCAAGCGGGACTAGCGGGAGCCTCTACAATGAGCAGTTCTTC.

V and J are TRBV29-1 and TRBJ1-2; 10 bases match TRBD1. The CDR3 is 14 residues long. Unmatched junction bases numbered 4, after V lost 4 bases and J lost 2 bases. Germline V gene sequence: CDR1 SQVTM, CDR2 ANQGSEA. In DNA, the CDR3 is TGCAGCGTTGGAGGGGGACAGGGGAACTATGGCTACACCTTC. This gives the protein CSVGGGQGNYGYTF.

The CDR3 bases are TGTGCCAGCAGAGAAAGGGGGACAGAGCTCTATGGCTACACCTTC. Translating it yields CASRERGTELYGYTF. This chain uses TRBV27 with TRBJ1-2; 7 bases map to TRBD1. Germline V gene sequence: CDR1 MNHEY, CDR2 SMNVEV (reference sequence). The CDR3 totals 15 residues. Losses at the gene ends were 6 bases for V and 4 bases for J; bases not matched to a gene: 11.

This clone occurred once. The genes are TRBV6-5 and TRBJ2-7, with 11 bases lining up with TRBD1. CDR1 is MNHEY and CDR2 is SVGAGI in the germline V gene. After removal of 4 bases from V and 7 bases from J, the junction contained 6 bases not matched to a gene. The CDR3 has 14 residues. The CDR3 sequence is CASSSGQGVVEQYF. CDR3 coding DNA: TGTGCCAGCAGTTCGGGACAGGGGGTAGTAGAGCAGTACTTC.

V and J are TRBV30 and TRBJ2-7; D might be TRBD2 (7 bases). CDR3 length equals 16 residues. Germline CDR1 is GTSNPN and CDR2 is SVGIG (reference sequence). V gave up 0 bases and J gave up 3 bases, with 18 bases separating them. The CDR3 region is CAWSVLTGGESYEQYF. The DNA for the CDR3 is TGTGCCTGGAGTGTACTTACGGGGGGCGAAAGCTACGAGCAGTACTTC.

This chain links TRBV6-2 or TRBV6-3 with TRBJ2-3, with D hard to call. The V gene lost 4 bases and the J gene lost 1 base, with 12 bases spanning the gap. This CDR3 has 15 amino acids. The germline V gene has CDR1 MNHEY and CDR2 SVGEGT. This chain's CDR3 is CASSFLFTGTDTQYF. The CDR3 nucleotides are TGTGCCAGCAGTTTTCTCTTTACAGGCACAGATACGCAGTATTTT.

The V and J genes are TRBV12-5 and TRBJ2-2; D gene ambiguous. V was pared by 7 bases and J by 2 bases, with 14 bases between. Germline V lookup: CDR1 LGHNT, CDR2 FRNRAP. The CDR3 contains 15 residues. This chain's CDR3 is CASAHNRLNTGELFF. Written as DNA, the CDR3 is TGTGCTAGTGCGCACAACCGCCTCAACACCGGGGAGCTGTTTTTT.

This chain connects TRBV6-5 to TRBJ2-7, with 13 bases that match TRBD2. This CDR3 spans 15 amino acids. CDR1 and CDR2 from the germline V gene are MNHEY and SVGAGI. The V segment lost 6 bases and the J segment 6 bases; nucleotides outside the gene matches: 8. This CDR3 reads CASSPGTSGNAEQYF. DNA for the CDR3: TGTGCCAGCAGCCCAGGGACTAGCGGGAATGCCGAGCAGTACTTC.

The sample holds one count of this clone. V usage is TRBV19 and J usage is TRBJ1-1; TRBD1 matches 10 bases. V lost 4 bases to trimming and J lost 6 bases; unmatched junction nucleotides: 5. The CDR3 has 14 residues. Germline V CDR1 and CDR2: LNHDA, SQIVND (reference sequence). CDR3 residues: CASSKRQGASEAFF. DNA for the CDR3: TGTGCCAGTAGTAAAAGACAGGGGGCCTCTGAAGCTTTCTTT.

J is TRBJ2-7 and V is TRBV28, with TRBD2 matching 13 bases. The CDR3 totals 15 residues. V shed 5 bases and J 5 bases; nucleotides not matched to a gene: 6. CDR1 is MDHEN and CDR2 is SYDVKM in the germline V gene. The CDR3 is CASSRTSGSSNEQYF. The CDR3 DNA sequence: TGTGCCAGCAGTCGGACTAGCGGGAGTTCCAACGAGCAGTACTTC.

The chain recombines TRBV6-2 or TRBV6-3 with TRBJ2-3, with 10 bases lining up with TRBD2. V lost 5 bases to trimming and J lost 0 bases; unmatched junction nucleotides: 5. Germline lookup yields CDR1 MNHEY and CDR2 SVGEGT. The CDR3 runs to 16 residues. The DNA for the CDR3 is TGTGCCAGCAGTGAGACTAGCGGGCTAAGCACAGATACGCAGTATTTT. Protein sequence: CASSETSGLSTDTQYF.

The gene calls are TRBV7-3 and TRBJ2-1; 10 nucleotides match TRBD2. Per germline, CDR1 SGHTA and CDR2 FQGTGA. The CDR3 totals 13 residues. V lost 5 bases to trimming and J lost 11 bases; unmatched junction nucleotides: 6. The CDR3 sequence is CASSGRTSGKQFF. For the CDR3, the DNA is TGTGCCAGCAGCGGCCGGACTAGCGGAAAGCAGTTCTTC.

This clone occurred many times. The J gene is TRBJ2-5, the V gene TRBV27, with D tentatively TRBD2 (5 bases). The V gene lost 0 bases and the J gene lost 5 bases, with 10 bases spanning the gap. Germline CDR1 MNHEY, CDR2 SMNVEV (reference sequence). This CDR3 comprises 14 residues. CDR3 nucleotides: TGTGCCAGCAGTTTATCAGCCGGGATGGAGACCCAGTACTTC. Protein: CASSLSAGMETQYF.

CDR3 in amino acids: CASSLMGTAYNEQFF. CDR3 bases: TGTGCCAGCAGCTTAATGGGGACAGCTTACAATGAGCAGTTCTTC. The chain is built from TRBV7-3 and TRBJ2-1; 7 bases are shared with TRBD1. CDR1 is SGHTA, CDR2 FQGTGA, per germline. The CDR3 is 15 amino acids. The trim removed 1 base at V and 4 bases at J, leaving 4 bases unmatched.

The chain couples TRBV25-1 to TRBJ2-3; the D gene is possibly TRBD1 (6 bases). Germline lookup yields CDR1 MGHDK and CDR2 SYGVNS. V was shortened by 1 base and J by 1 base, with 18 bases between the two germline ends. The CDR3 covers 18 residues. The CDR3 sequence is CASSESFSRGPRTDTQYF. CDR3 bases: TGTGCCAGCAGTGAATCATTCTCCAGGGGACCCCGCACAGATACGCAGTATTTT.

This chain connects TRBV20-1 to TRBJ2-2, with a possible D match to TRBD1 (5 bases). CDR1 and CDR2 (germline): DFQATT, SNEGSKA (reference sequence). V gave up 3 bases and J gave up 7 bases, with 15 bases separating them. This CDR3 is 14 amino acids long. Written as DNA, the CDR3 is TGCAGTGCTAGTTCACAGGATCTTGGCGGGGAGCTGTTTTTT. This sequence encodes CSASSQDLGGELFF.

The chain carries TRBV19 and TRBJ2-7; a weak D match, TRBD1 (6 bases). Germline V gene lookup returns CDR1 LNHDA and CDR2 SQIVND (reference sequence). The ends were cut back, 4 bases at V and 1 base at J, with 14 bases in the middle. This CDR3 comprises 15 residues. The CDR3 sequence: CASSTQTGSSYEQYF. The CDR3 DNA is TGTGCCAGTAGTACCCAGACAGGATCGTCCTACGAGCAGTACTTC.

V gene TRBV28 combines with J gene TRBJ2-7; weak D call: TRBD1 (5 bases). Looked up from germline, CDR1 is MDHEN and CDR2 is SYDVKM. V was shortened by 1 base and J by 2 bases, with 12 bases between the two germline ends. CDR3 length: 15 amino acids. The CDR3 spells CASSLYLREPYEQYF. The DNA for the CDR3 is TGTGCCAGCAGTTTATATCTCAGGGAACCCTACGAGCAGTACTTC.

The rearrangement links TRBV5-1 to TRBJ2-7; D might be TRBD1 (6 bases). The CDR3 spans 16 residues. V was clipped by 4 bases and J by 0 bases, with 17 bases between them. The germline V gene has CDR1 SGHRS and CDR2 YFSETQ. The chain's CDR3 is CASSPNSGELSYEQYF. CDR3 sequence (DNA): TGCGCCAGCAGCCCAAACTCAGGGGAACTCTCCTACGAGCAGTACTTC. The full variable domain, rest sourced from reference TRBV5-1 and TRBJ2-7, is KAGVTQTPRYLIKTRGQQVTLSCSPISGHRSVSWYQQTPGQGLQFLFEYFSETQRNKGNFPGRFSGRQFSNSRSEMNVSTLELGDSALYLCASSPNSGELSYEQYFGPGTRLTVT.

This clone was detected once. This sequence joins TRBV24-1 and TRBJ2-7, with 7 nucleotides matching TRBD1. The CDR3 runs 17 residues. V shed 5 bases and J 2 bases; nucleotides not matched to a gene: 14. CDR1 is KGHDR and CDR2 is SFDVKD in the germline V gene. CDR3 in amino acids: CATSGQGIHLGTYEQYF. CDR3 DNA: TGTGCCACCAGTGGACAGGGAATACACCTTGGAACCTACGAGCAGTACTTC.

V is TRBV6-5 and J is TRBJ2-3, with 9 bases identical to TRBD1. CDR1 MNHEY and CDR2 SVGAGI come from the germline V gene. V shed 8 bases and J 4 bases; nucleotides not matched to a gene: 10. The CDR3 consists of 15 residues. This chain's CDR3 is CASGLDRGNSDTQYF. The CDR3 DNA reads as TGTGCCAGCGGTCTGGACAGGGGTAATTCAGATACGCAGTATTTT.